This T cell receptor (beta chain) was captured in a study of cytomegalovirus exposure and HLA in healthy donors. This CDR3 has 15 residues. Germline CDR1 is SNHLY and CDR2 is FYNNEI. V was pared by 6 bases and J by 0 bases, with 12 bases between. Overall study findings and caveats: Accurate prediction of most subjects' HLA-A and HLA-B alleles from TCR beta sequences was reported. Most TCR sequences were uncommon, yet certain public TCRs appeared in many donors. The authors listed some 150 TCR beta chains as cytomegalovirus-associated.

A word on this clone: Its antigen is not identified.

With 60 Vbeta and 13 Jbeta primers, the PCR was carried out. Using immunoSEQ multiplex PCR, the repertoire was profiled, and TCRdb retains in-frame clones only, with some absent. The sample has about 160,000 clones, about 80% seen once. The V gene is TRBV2, the J gene TRBJ1-5; D possibly corresponds to TRBD1 (5 bases). Sequences were obtained from PBMCs. This clonotype was obtained from a man between 35 and 55 years old in good health and CMV-seronegative. Written as DNA, the CDR3 is TGTGCCAGCAGGACAGCCGATTATAGCAATCAGCCCCAGCATTTT. It codes for CASRTADYSNQPQHF. Complete variable domain (other parts from reference TRBV2 and TRBJ1-5): EPEVTQTPSHQVTQMGQEVILRCVPISNHLYFYWYRQILGQKVEFLVSFYNNEISEKSEIFDDQFSVERPDGSNFTLKIRSTKLEDSAMYFCASRTADYSNQPQHFGDGTRLSIL.